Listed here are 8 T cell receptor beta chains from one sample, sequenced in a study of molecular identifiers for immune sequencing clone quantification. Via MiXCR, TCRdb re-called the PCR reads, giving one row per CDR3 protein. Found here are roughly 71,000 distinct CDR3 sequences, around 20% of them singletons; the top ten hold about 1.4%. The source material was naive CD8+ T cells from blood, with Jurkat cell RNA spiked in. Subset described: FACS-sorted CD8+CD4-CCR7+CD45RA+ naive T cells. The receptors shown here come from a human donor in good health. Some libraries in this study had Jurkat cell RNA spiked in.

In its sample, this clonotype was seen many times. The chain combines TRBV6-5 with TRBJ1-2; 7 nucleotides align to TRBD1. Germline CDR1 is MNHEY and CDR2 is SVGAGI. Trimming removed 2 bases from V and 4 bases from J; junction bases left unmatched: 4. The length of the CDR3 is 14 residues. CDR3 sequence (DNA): TGTGCCAGCAGTTACGGACAGGCCCTCTATGGCTACACCTTC. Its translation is CASSYGQALYGYTF.

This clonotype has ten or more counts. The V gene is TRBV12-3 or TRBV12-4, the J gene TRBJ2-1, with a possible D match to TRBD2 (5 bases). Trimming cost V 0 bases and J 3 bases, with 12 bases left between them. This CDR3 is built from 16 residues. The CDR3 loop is CASSLAIAPSYNEQFF. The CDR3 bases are TGTGCCAGCAGTTTAGCGATAGCGCCGAGCTACAATGAGCAGTTCTTC.

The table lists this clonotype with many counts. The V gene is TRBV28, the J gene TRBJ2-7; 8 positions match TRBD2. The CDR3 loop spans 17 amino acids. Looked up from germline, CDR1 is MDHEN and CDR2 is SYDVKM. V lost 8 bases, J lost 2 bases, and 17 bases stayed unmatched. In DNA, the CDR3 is TGTGCCAGCGTCTCAGAGGGGGTAGCGGGATCCGCCTACGAGCAGTACTTC. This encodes CASVSEGVAGSAYEQYF.

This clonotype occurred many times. The CDR3 nucleotides read TGTGCCAGCAGCGAGGCTTCGGGGTGGTCTACTAATGAAAAACTGTTTTTT. Translation: CASSEASGWSTNEKLFF. This chain links TRBV27 with TRBJ1-4; no clear D. The V end lost 6 bases, the J end lost 2 bases, and 19 bases lay between the germline ends. Germline V gene data show CDR1 as MNHEY and CDR2 as SMNVEV (reference sequence). The CDR3 sequence is 17 residues long.

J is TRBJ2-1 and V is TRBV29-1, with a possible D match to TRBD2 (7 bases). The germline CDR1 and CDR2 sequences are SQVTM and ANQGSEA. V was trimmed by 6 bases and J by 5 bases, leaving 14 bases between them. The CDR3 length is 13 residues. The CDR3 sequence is CSVSGGAHNEQFF. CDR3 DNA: TGCAGCGTGAGTGGGGGGGCGCACAATGAGCAGTTCTTC.

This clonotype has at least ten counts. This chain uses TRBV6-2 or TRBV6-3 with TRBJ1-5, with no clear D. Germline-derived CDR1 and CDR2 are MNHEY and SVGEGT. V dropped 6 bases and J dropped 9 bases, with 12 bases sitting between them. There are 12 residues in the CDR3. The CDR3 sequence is CASRERLRPQHF. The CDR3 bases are TGTGCCAGCAGGGAGCGTTTAAGGCCCCAGCATTTT.

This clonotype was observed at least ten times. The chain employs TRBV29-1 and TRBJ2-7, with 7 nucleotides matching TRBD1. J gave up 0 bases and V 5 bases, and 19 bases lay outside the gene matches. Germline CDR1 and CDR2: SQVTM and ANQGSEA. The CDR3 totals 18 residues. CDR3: CSVLGERDRVSSSYEQYF. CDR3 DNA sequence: TGCAGCGTTCTGGGGGAGAGAGACAGGGTTAGTAGCTCCTACGAGCAGTACTTC.

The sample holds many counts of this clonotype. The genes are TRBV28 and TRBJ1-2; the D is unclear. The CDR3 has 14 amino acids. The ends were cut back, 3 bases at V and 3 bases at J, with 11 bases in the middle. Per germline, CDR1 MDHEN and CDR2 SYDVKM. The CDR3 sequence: CASSFSGVYYGYTF. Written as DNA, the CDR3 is TGTGCCAGCAGTTTTAGTGGGGTATACTATGGCTACACCTTC.